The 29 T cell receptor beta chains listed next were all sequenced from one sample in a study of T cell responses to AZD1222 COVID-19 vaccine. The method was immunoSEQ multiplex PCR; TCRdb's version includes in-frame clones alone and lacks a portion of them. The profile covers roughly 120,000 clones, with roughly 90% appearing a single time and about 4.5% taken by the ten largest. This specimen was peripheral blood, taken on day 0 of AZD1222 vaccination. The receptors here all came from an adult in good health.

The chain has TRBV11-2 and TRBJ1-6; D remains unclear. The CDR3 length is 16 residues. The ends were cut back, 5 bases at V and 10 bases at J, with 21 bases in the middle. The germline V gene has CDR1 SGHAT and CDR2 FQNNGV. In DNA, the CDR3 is TGTGCCAGCAGCCAAGGGAGCGCGGAGATGGGCTCACCCCTCCACTTT. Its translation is CASSQGSAEMGSPLHF.

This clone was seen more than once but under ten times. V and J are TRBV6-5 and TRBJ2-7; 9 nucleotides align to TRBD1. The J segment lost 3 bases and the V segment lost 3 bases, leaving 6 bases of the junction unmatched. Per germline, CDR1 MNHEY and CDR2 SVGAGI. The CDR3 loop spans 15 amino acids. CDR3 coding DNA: TGTGCCAGCAGTTATAGGGGACAGGGCATCTACGAGCAGTACTTC. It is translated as CASSYRGQGIYEQYF.

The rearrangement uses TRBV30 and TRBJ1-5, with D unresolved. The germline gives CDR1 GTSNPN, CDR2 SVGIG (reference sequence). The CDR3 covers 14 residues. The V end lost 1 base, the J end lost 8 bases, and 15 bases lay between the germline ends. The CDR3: CAWSAGHPREPQHF. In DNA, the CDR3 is TGTGCCTGGAGTGCCGGGCACCCGAGAGAGCCCCAGCATTTT. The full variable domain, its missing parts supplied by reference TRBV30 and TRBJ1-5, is SQTIHQWPATLVQPVGSPLSLECTVEGTSNPNLYWYRQAAGRGLQLLFYSVGIGQISSEVPQNLSASRPQDRQFILSSKKLLLSDSGFYLCAWSAGHPREPQHFGDGTRLSIL.

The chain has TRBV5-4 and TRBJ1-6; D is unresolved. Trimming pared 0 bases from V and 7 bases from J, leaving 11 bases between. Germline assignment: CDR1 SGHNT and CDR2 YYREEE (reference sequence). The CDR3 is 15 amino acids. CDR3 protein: CASSLDPGRNSPLHF. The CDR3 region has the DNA TGTGCCAGCAGCTTGGATCCCGGAAGGAATTCACCCCTCCACTTT.

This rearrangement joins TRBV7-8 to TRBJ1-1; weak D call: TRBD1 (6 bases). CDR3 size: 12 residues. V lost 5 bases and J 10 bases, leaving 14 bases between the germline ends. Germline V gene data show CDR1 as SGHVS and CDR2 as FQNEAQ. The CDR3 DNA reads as TGTGCCAGCAGCCATCCTACAGGGACAGCTTTCTTT. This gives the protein CASSHPTGTAFF.

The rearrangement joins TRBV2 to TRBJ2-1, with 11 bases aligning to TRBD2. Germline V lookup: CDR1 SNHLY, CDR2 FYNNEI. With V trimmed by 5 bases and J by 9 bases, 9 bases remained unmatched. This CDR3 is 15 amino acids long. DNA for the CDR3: TGTGCCAGCAGTTTTCTAGCGGGGGGTGGGGCTGAGCAGTTCTTC. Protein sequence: CASSFLAGGGAEQFF.

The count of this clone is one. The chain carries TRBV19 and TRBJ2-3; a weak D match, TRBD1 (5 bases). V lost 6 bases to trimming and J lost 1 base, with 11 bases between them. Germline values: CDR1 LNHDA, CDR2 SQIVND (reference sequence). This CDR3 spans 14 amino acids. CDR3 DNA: TGTGCCAGTAGGGACAAGGGCCGCACAGATACGCAGTATTTT. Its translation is CASRDKGRTDTQYF.

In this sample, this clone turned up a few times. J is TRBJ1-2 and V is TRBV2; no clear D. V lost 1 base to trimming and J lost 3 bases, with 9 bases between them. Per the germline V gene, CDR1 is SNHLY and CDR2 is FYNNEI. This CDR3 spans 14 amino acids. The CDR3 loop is CASSEGVIDYGYTF. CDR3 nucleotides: TGTGCCAGCAGTGAAGGTGTCATTGACTATGGCTACACCTTC.

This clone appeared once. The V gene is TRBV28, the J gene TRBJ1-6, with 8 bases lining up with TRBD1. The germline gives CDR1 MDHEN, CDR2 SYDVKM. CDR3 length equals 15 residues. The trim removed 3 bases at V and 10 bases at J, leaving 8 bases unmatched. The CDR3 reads CASSLTTGETSPLHF. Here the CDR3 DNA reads TGTGCCAGCAGTTTGACGACAGGGGAAACGTCACCCCTCCACTTT.

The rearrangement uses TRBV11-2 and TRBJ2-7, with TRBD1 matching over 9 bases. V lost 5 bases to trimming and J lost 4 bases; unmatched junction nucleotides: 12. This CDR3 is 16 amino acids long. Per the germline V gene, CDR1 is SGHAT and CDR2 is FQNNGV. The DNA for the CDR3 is TGTGCCAGCAGCCTATTCGGACAGGGGAAAGAATACGAGCAGTACTTC. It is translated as CASSLFGQGKEYEQYF.

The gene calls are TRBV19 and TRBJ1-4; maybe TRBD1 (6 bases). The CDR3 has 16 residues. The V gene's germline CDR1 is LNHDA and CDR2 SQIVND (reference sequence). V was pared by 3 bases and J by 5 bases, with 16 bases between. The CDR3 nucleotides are TGTGCCAGTAGTATTAACCCGGGACACCTGAATGAAAAACTGTTTTTT. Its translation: CASSINPGHLNEKLFF.

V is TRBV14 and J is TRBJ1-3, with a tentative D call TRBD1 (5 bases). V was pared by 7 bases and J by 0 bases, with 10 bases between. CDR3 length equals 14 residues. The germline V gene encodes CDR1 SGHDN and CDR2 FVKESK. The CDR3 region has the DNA TGTGCCAGCATGGCCGGGGGCTCTGGAAACACCATATATTTT. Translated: CASMAGGSGNTIYF.

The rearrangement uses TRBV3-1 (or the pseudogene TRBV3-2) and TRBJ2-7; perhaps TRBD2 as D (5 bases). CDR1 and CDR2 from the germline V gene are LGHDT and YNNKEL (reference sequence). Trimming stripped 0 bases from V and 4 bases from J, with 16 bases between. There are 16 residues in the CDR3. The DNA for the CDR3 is TGTGCCAGCAGCCAAGAAAGACTTAGCGCATCATACGAGCAGTACTTC. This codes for CASSQERLSASYEQYF.

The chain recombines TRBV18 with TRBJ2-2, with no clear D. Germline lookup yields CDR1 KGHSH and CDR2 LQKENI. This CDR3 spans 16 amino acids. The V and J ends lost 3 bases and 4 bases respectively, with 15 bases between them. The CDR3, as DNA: TGTGCCAGCTCACCCCCGGGTATAGTCATCACCGGGGAGCTGTTTTTT. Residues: CASSPPGIVITGELFF.

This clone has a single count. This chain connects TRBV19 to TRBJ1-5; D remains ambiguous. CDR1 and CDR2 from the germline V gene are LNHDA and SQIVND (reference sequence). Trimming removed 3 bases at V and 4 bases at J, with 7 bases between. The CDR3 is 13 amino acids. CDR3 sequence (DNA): TGTGCCAGTAGTATGGGTGGGAATCAGCCCCAGCATTTT. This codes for CASSMGGNQPQHF.

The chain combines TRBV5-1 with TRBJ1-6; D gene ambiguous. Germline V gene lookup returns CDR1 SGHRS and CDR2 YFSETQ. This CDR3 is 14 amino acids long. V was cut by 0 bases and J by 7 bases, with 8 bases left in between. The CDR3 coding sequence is TGCGCCAGCAGCTTGGATTTTGGCAATTCACCCCTCCACTTT. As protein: CASSLDFGNSPLHF.

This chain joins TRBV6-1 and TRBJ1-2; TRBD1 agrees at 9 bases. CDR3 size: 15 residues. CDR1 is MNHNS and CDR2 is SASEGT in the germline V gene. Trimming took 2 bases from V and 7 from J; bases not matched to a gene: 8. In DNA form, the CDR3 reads TGTGCCAGCAGTGAATTAGGGGGACAGGGAGCTGGCTACACCTTC. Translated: CASSELGGQGAGYTF.

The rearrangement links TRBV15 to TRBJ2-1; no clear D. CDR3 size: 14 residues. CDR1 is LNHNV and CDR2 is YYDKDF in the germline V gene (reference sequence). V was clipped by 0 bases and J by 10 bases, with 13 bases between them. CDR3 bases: TGTGCCACCAGCAGAGATCGCTCGACTTTGGAGCAGTTCTTC. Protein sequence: CATSRDRSTLEQFF.

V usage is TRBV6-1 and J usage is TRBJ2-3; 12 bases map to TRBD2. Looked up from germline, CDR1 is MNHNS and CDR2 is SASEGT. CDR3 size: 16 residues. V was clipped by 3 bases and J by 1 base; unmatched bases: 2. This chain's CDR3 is CASSEGTSGRTDTQYF. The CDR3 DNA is TGTGCCAGCAGTGAGGGGACTAGCGGGCGCACAGATACGCAGTATTTT.

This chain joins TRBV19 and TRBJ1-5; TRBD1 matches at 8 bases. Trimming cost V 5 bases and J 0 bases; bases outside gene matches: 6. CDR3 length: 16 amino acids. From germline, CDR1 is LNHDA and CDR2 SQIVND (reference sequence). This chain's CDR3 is CASSLHRGVSNQPQHF. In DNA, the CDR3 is TGTGCCAGTAGTTTACACAGGGGGGTTAGCAATCAGCCCCAGCATTTT.

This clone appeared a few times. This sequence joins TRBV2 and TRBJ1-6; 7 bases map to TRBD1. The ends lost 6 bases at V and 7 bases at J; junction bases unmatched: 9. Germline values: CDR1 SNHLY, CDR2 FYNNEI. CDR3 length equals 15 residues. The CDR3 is CASSRRTGENSPLHF. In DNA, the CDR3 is TGTGCCAGCAGCAGGCGGACAGGCGAGAATTCACCCCTCCACTTT.

The CDR3 loop is CASSPGGGRASNTGELFF. For the CDR3, the DNA is TGTGCCAGCAGCCCGGGGGGCGGGAGGGCCTCGAACACCGGGGAGCTGTTTTTT. V usage is TRBV11-3 and J usage is TRBJ2-2; 9 nucleotides agree with TRBD2. V trimming: 5 bases; J trimming: 0 bases; junction bases outside the gene matches: 10. CDR1 is SGHNT, CDR2 YENEEA, per germline. The CDR3 is 18 amino acids.

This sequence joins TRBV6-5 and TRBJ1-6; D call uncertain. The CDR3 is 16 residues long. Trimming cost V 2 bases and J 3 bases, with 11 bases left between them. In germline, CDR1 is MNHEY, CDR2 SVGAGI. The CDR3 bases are TGTGCCAGCAGTTACGAACAGACAATCTATAATTCACCCCTCCACTTT. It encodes CASSYEQTIYNSPLHF.

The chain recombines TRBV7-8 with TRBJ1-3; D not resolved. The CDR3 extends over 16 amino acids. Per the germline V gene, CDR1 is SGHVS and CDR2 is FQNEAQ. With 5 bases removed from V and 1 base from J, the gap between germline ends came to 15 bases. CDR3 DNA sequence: TGTGCCAGCAGCGCCCAGACCGCCTATTCTGGAAACACCATATATTTT. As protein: CASSAQTAYSGNTIYF.

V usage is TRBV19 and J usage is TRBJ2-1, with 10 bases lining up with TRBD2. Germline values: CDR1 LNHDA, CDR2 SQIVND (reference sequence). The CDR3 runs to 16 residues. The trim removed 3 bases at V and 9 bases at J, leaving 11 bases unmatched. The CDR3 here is CASSISSGGRWGEQFF. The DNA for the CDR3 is TGTGCCAGTAGTATTTCTAGCGGGGGCAGATGGGGTGAGCAGTTCTTC.

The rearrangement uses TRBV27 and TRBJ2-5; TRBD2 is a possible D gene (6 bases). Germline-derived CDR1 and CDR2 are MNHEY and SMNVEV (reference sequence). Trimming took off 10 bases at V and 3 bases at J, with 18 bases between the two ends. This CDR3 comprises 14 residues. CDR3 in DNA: TGTGCCACCCGCGGGATCCACGACGAAGAGACCCAGTACTTC. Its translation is CATRGIHDEETQYF.

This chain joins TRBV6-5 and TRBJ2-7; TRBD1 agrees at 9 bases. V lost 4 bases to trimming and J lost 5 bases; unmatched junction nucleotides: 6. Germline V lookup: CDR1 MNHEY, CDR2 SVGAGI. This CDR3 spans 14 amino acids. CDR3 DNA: TGTGCCAGCAGTTCCGGGACAGGGCGGAACGAGCAGTACTTC. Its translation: CASSSGTGRNEQYF.

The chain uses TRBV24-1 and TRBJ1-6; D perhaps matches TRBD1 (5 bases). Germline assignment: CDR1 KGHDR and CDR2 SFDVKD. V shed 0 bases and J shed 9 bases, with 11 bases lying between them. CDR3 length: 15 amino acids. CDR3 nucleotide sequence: TGTGCCACCAGTGATTTGAAGGGGAGAGGTTCACCCCTCCACTTT. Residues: CATSDLKGRGSPLHF.

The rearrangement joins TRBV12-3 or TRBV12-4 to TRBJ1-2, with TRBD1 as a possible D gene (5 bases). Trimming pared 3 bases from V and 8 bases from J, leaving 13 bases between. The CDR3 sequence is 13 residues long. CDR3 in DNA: TGTGCCAGCAGTTTTGGACACTTATCGGGCTACACCTTC. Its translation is CASSFGHLSGYTF.